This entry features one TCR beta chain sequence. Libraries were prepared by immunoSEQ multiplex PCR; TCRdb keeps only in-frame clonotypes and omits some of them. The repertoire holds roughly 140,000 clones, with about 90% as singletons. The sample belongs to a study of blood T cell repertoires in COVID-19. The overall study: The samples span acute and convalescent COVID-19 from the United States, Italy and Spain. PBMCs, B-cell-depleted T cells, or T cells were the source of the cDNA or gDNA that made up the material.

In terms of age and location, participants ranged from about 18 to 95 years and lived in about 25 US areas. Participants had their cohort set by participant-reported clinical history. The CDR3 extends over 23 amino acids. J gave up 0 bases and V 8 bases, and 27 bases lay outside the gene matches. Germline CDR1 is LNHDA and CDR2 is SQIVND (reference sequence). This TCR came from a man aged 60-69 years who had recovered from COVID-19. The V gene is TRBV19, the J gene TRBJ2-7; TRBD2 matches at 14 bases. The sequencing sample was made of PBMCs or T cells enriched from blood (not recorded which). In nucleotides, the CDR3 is TGTGCCAGTGGACCGACAGGGATCCCCGGCGGGACTAGCGGGAGTCCCAGCTCCTACGAGCAGTACTTC. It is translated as CASGPTGIPGGTSGSPSSYEQYF. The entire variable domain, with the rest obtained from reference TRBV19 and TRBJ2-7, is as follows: DGGITQSPKYLFRKEGQNVTLSCEQNLNHDAMYWYRQDPGQGLRLIYYSQIVNDFQKGDIAEGYSVSREKKESFPLTVTSAQKNPTAFYLCASGPTGIPGGTSGSPSSYEQYFGPGTRLTVT.